One sample yielded the 11 T cell receptor beta chains listed below, sequenced in a study of cytomegalovirus exposure and HLA in healthy donors. The study ran its PCR with 60 Vbeta and 13 Jbeta primers. TCRdb's table, derived via immunoSEQ multiplex PCR, lists solely in-frame clones and lacks some. The sample lists about 120,000 clones; around 77% were seen once. Sequenced sample: PBMCs. These receptors came from a woman in her 30s in good health and CMV-seropositive.

The V gene is TRBV7-6, the J gene TRBJ2-3, with 7 positions matching TRBD1. Germline V gene lookup returns CDR1 SGHVS and CDR2 FNYEAQ. The CDR3 contains 15 residues. Unmatched junction bases numbered 0, after V lost 0 bases and J lost 0 bases. The CDR3 nucleotides are TGTGCCAGCAGCTTAGCAGGGGGCAGCACAGATACGCAGTATTTT. Translation: CASSLAGGSTDTQYF.

V usage is TRBV27 and J usage is TRBJ2-7, with D possibly matching TRBD2 (5 bases). Germline V gives CDR1 MNHEY, CDR2 SMNVEV (reference sequence). Between the trimmed V and J ends, which lost 0 bases and 6 bases, there was a span of 15 bases. The CDR3 totals 15 residues. CDR3 residues: CASSLSLDLAIEQYF. CDR3 DNA: TGTGCCAGCAGTTTATCACTAGATTTGGCTATCGAGCAGTACTTC.

The V call is TRBV7-9, the J call TRBJ1-4; perhaps TRBD1 as D (6 bases). CDR1 is SEHNR and CDR2 is FQNEAQ in the germline V gene (reference sequence). The CDR3 totals 15 residues. Trimming shortened V by 7 bases and J by 8 bases, and 20 bases separated the two germline ends. CDR3 protein: CASTPSGGAEEKLFF. DNA of the CDR3: TGTGCCAGCACCCCTTCGGGGGGGGCCGAAGAAAAACTGTTTTTT. Full variable domain (outside the CDR3, taken from reference TRBV7-9 and TRBJ1-4): DTGVSQNPRHKITKRGQNVTFRCDPISEHNRLYWYRQTLGQGPEFLTYFQNEAQLEKSRLLSDRFSAERPKGSFSTLEIQRTEQGDSAMYLCASTPSGGAEEKLFFGSGTQLSVL.

This chain connects TRBV19 to TRBJ1-6; 8 bases match TRBD1. Germline loops: CDR1 LNHDA, CDR2 SQIVND (reference sequence). The CDR3 totals 15 residues. V trimming: 4 bases; J trimming: 10 bases; junction bases outside the gene matches: 9. This chain's CDR3 is CASSTRQGLKSPLHF. CDR3 DNA: TGTGCCAGTAGTACACGACAGGGGTTGAAATCACCCCTCCACTTT.

The table lists this clone with a few counts. The chain combines TRBV10-3 with TRBJ1-6; D is undetermined. The CDR3 extends over 14 amino acids. Germline CDR1 ENHRY, CDR2 SYGVKD. Trimming cost V 0 bases and J 7 bases, with 7 bases left between them. CDR3 sequence: CAISESSGNSPLHF. The CDR3 DNA reads TGTGCCATCAGTGAGTCCAGCGGAAATTCACCCCTCCACTTT.

The chain combines TRBV5-5 with TRBJ2-1; 9 bases agree with TRBD2. The junction had 11 bases not matched to a gene; V was cut back by 5 bases and J by 5 bases. Germline V CDR1 and CDR2: SGHKS, YYEKEE (reference sequence). The length of the CDR3 is 16 residues. This chain's CDR3 is CASSFLGGRANNEQFF. CDR3 DNA sequence: TGTGCCAGCAGTTTTTTGGGCGGGAGGGCCAACAATGAGCAGTTCTTC.

V is TRBV9 and J is TRBJ2-7, with 9 nucleotides matching TRBD2. CDR3 length: 15 residues. V lost 3 bases, J lost 3 bases, and 7 bases stayed unmatched. Germline V CDR1 and CDR2: SGDLS, YYNGEE. Here the CDR3 reads CASSATAGGGYEQYF. The CDR3 DNA reads as TGTGCCAGCAGCGCTACTGCGGGAGGGGGCTACGAGCAGTACTTC.

The V call is TRBV5-1, the J call TRBJ2-6, with D perhaps matching TRBD1 (6 bases). The CDR3 runs 16 residues. Germline lookup yields CDR1 SGHRS and CDR2 YFSETQ. In DNA, the CDR3 is TGCGCTACCGGACAGTCCCCGAGCTCTGGGGCCAACGTCCTGACTTTC. It encodes CATGQSPSSGANVLTF. Using reference TRBV5-1 and TRBJ2-6 for the parts outside the CDR3, the full variable domain is KAGVTQTPRYLIKTRGQQVTLSCSPISGHRSVSWYQQTPGQGLQFLFEYFSETQRNKGNFPGRFSGRQFSNSRSEMNVSTLELGDSALYLCATGQSPSSGANVLTFGAGSRLTVL.

The chain employs TRBV6-5 and TRBJ1-3; no definite D call. The CDR3 consists of 14 residues. Trimming took 4 bases from V and 0 from J, leaving 7 bases between them. The germline CDR1 and CDR2 sequences are MNHEY and SVGAGI. Here the CDR3 DNA reads TGTGCCAGCAGTTCGACTATCTCTGGAAACACCATATATTTT. This sequence encodes CASSSTISGNTIYF.

The J gene is TRBJ2-3, the V gene TRBV6-1, with D maybe TRBD2 (6 bases). Trimming cost V 3 bases and J 0 bases, with 25 bases left between them. Looked up from germline, CDR1 is MNHNS and CDR2 is SASEGT. The CDR3 has 20 residues. This CDR3 is CASSEAPKWRGLTSTDTQYF. As DNA, the CDR3 is TGTGCCAGCAGTGAGGCCCCAAAGTGGCGGGGCCTTACTAGCACAGATACGCAGTATTTT.

This chain links TRBV5-1 with TRBJ2-3; the match to TRBD2 covers 13 bases. Germline V gives CDR1 SGHRS, CDR2 YFSETQ. This CDR3 region has 18 residues. Trimming cost V 3 bases and J 1 base; bases outside gene matches: 8. The CDR3 DNA reads TGCGCCAGCAGCTCCGGACTAGCGGGGGCCCTCGGCACAGATACGCAGTATTTT. Residues: CASSSGLAGALGTDTQYF. The whole variable domain, remainder taken from reference TRBV5-1 and TRBJ2-3, is KAGVTQTPRYLIKTRGQQVTLSCSPISGHRSVSWYQQTPGQGLQFLFEYFSETQRNKGNFPGRFSGRQFSNSRSEMNVSTLELGDSALYLCASSSGLAGALGTDTQYFGPGTRLTVL.